This T cell receptor beta chain originates from a study of blood T cells in healthy people across ages. A remark on this clonotype: Its matching antigen is unknown.

Next came a second PCR, run for roughly 6 to 11 cycles, which used a sample-barcoded 5' primer along with a J-beta primer mix. TCRdb used MiXCR to reprocess the 5' RACE reads, holding one entry per CDR3 protein. The data hold over 550,000 distinct CDR3 sequences, with approximately 30% observed a single time. Points from the study as a whole: Donor CMV status was unknown, possibly confounding expanded clonotype changes.

From germline, CDR1 is DFQATT and CDR2 SNEGSKA (reference sequence). This CDR3 region has 15 residues. V dropped 5 bases and J dropped 9; count of bases not matched to a gene: 8. The source material was blood. The source of this sequence is a woman older than 75 in good health. The gene calls are TRBV20-1 and TRBJ1-6, with 12 bases that match TRBD1. CDR3 amino acids: CSAGGTGGMSSPLHF. CDR3 DNA sequence: TGCAGTGCTGGGGGGACAGGGGGCATGAGTTCACCCCTCCACTTT.